This TCR beta chain was profiled in a study of T cells in Graves' hyperthyroidism and ophthalmopathy. The V gene's germline CDR1 is DFQATT and CDR2 SNEGSKA (reference sequence). With V trimmed by 4 bases and J by 7 bases, 5 bases remained unmatched. The CDR3 runs to 14 residues. RNA transcripts yielded amplified TCR beta CDR3 regions. When the TCR CDR3 underwent first-round RT-PCR, the HTBI primer set was used. Using its own MiXCR run on the multiplex PCR reads, TCRdb lists one record per CDR3 protein. The sample lists over 300,000 distinct CDR3 sequences, roughly 13% occurring once. At least ten counts were recorded for this clonotype.

This receptor was taken from an older woman with Graves' hyperthyroidism. Material: blood. J is TRBJ2-1 and V is TRBV20-1; 12 nucleotides match TRBD2. CDR3 in DNA: TGCAGTGCTACTAGCGGGAGGGCCGTGAATGAGCAGTTCTTC. This codes for CSATSGRAVNEQFF.